Each of the 10 T cell receptor beta chains below was sequenced from the same sample in a study of T cells in Graves' hyperthyroidism and ophthalmopathy. Amplified TCR beta CDR3 regions came from RNA transcripts. The TCR CDR3 was amplified in a first-round RT-PCR using the HTBI primer set. Each CDR3 protein gets one entry after TCRdb re-called the multiplex PCR reads with MiXCR. The data show about 210,000 distinct CDR3 sequences, with under 20% seen just once and 50% held by the top ten. The sample consisted of blood. These receptors all come from a man aged 50 to 59 with Graves' hyperthyroidism.

This clonotype was observed many times. The rearrangement uses TRBV12-3 or TRBV12-4 and TRBJ2-3; D is uncertain. The CDR3 runs to 13 residues. V lost 6 bases to trimming and J lost 4 bases, with 11 bases between them. CDR3 coding DNA: TGTGCCAGCAGGTTTCCCCCTTCAGATACGCAGTATTTT. This codes for CASRFPPSDTQYF.

This clonotype appeared many times. This chain uses TRBV28 with TRBJ2-3, with TRBD2 matching over 15 bases. Germline V gene sequence: CDR1 MDHEN, CDR2 SYDVKM. With 6 bases clipped from V and 4 bases from J, the junction kept 8 bases outside the gene matches. The CDR3 is made up of 17 amino acids. CDR3 loop: CASRGTSGRTRADTQYF. CDR3 in DNA: TGTGCCAGCAGAGGGACTAGCGGGAGGACTCGCGCAGATACGCAGTATTTT. Together with reference TRBV28 and TRBJ2-3, the CDR3 gives the full variable domain: DVKVTQSSRYLVKRTGEKVFLECVQDMDHENMFWYRQDPGLGLRLIYFSYDVKMKEKGDIPEGYSVSREKKERFSLILESASTNQTSMYLCASRGTSGRTRADTQYFGPGTRLTVL.

The chain is built from TRBV20-1 and TRBJ1-5; unclear D gene. The CDR3 is made up of 14 amino acids. The ends were cut back, 5 bases at V and 7 bases at J, with 18 bases in the middle. The germline V gene has CDR1 DFQATT and CDR2 SNEGSKA (reference sequence). The CDR3 nucleotides are TGCAGTGCTCCGGGCCTTCCTTTTCAACAGCCCCAGCATTTT. This translates into CSAPGLPFQQPQHF.

The J gene is TRBJ2-1, the V gene TRBV5-5; D not resolved. CDR3 size: 16 residues. The germline V gene has CDR1 SGHKS and CDR2 YYEKEE (reference sequence). The V end lost 2 bases, the J end lost 2 bases, and 14 bases lay between the germline ends. DNA of the CDR3: TGTGCCAGCAGCTTTGGGATCCAAAGACCCTACAATGAGCAGTTCTTC. As protein: CASSFGIQRPYNEQFF.

This clonotype appeared many times. The V call is TRBV5-1, the J call TRBJ2-1; 8 nucleotides align to TRBD1. Germline V gives CDR1 SGHRS, CDR2 YFSETQ. This CDR3 has 16 amino acids. Trimming took 0 bases from V and 5 from J; bases not matched to a gene: 7. The CDR3 DNA follows: TGCGCCAGCAGCTTGGGGACAGGGTGGAAAAACAATGAGCAGTTCTTC. Its protein product is CASSLGTGWKNNEQFF.

This clonotype was seen at least ten times. The V call is TRBV7-9, the J call TRBJ2-4, with TRBD2 matching over 12 bases. The CDR3 covers 15 residues. With V trimmed by 5 bases and J by 8 bases, 7 bases remained unmatched. The germline V gene has CDR1 SEHNR and CDR2 FQNEAQ (reference sequence). The DNA of the CDR3 is TGTGCCAGCAGCGCGACTAGCGGGAGATATGACATTCAGTACTTC. Its protein is CASSATSGRYDIQYF. The full variable domain, completed using reference TRBV7-9 and TRBJ2-4, is DTGVSQNPRHKITKRGQNVTFRCDPISEHNRLYWYRQTLGQGPEFLTYFQNEAQLEKSRLLSDRFSAERPKGSFSTLEIQRTEQGDSAMYLCASSATSGRYDIQYFGAGTRLSVL.

This clonotype was seen many times. This chain joins TRBV11-2 and TRBJ2-1; no reliable D call. With 5 bases removed from V and 10 bases from J, the gap between germline ends came to 9 bases. The CDR3 spans 11 residues. Germline V gene sequence: CDR1 SGHAT, CDR2 FQNNGV. The CDR3 DNA follows: TGTGCCAGCAGCCTGACTGAAGAGCAGTTCTTC. It translates to CASSLTEEQFF.

This clonotype was observed at least ten times. The chain is built from TRBV2 and TRBJ1-4; D might be TRBD1 (5 bases). The CDR3 extends over 13 amino acids. Germline lookup yields CDR1 SNHLY and CDR2 FYNNEI. With 3 bases removed from V and 10 bases from J, the gap between germline ends came to 12 bases. CDR3 amino acids: CASSDSGTLKLFF. The CDR3 region has the DNA TGTGCCAGCAGTGACTCGGGGACTTTAAAACTGTTTTTT.

In its sample, this clonotype was seen many times. The chain uses TRBV6-1 and TRBJ2-1; TRBD2 aligns across 7 bases. The CDR3 has 14 amino acids. With 5 bases clipped from V and 5 bases from J, the junction kept 6 bases outside the gene matches. The V gene's germline CDR1 is MNHNS and CDR2 SASEGT. The CDR3 nucleotides are TGTGCCAGCAGTACCCTAGCGGAACACAATGAGCAGTTCTTC. Its translation is CASSTLAEHNEQFF.

This clonotype appeared many times. This rearrangement joins TRBV27 to TRBJ2-5; TRBD2 matches 8 bases. Germline-derived CDR1 and CDR2 are MNHEY and SMNVEV (reference sequence). The CDR3 has 16 residues. After removal of 1 base from V and 1 base from J, the junction contained 5 bases not matched to a gene. This chain's CDR3 is CASSLLGSGTQETQYF. CDR3 sequence (DNA): TGTGCCAGCAGTTTATTAGGTAGCGGGACCCAAGAGACCCAGTACTTC.